A selection of T cell receptor beta chains follows, all from one sample in a study of blood T cell repertoires in COVID-19. Only in-frame clones appear in the TCRdb table, and some are missing; sequencing was by immunoSEQ multiplex PCR. The sample lists under 200,000 clones; roughly 80% were seen once. The sequenced material came from PBMCs or T cells enriched from blood (not recorded which). All receptors derive from a woman between 35 and 50 years old with acute COVID-19. Both conserved end residues are part of each CDR3. D genes are given only for firm matches. Expanded clones are given a class, and other clones once, few, many or no size at all.

CDR3: CASSQVDTEAFF; DNA: TGTGCCAGCAGCCAAGTCGACACTGAAGCTTTCTTT; V: TRBV14; D: -; J: TRBJ1-1; size: -
CDR3: CASSVGLGQAGSGYTF; DNA: TGTGCCAGCAGCGTAGGTTTGGGGCAGGCCGGAAGCGGCTACACCTTC; V: TRBV9; D: -; J: TRBJ1-2; size: -
CDR3: CASSRLAGGEDTQYF; DNA: TGTGCCAGCAGTCGTCTAGCGGGAGGGGAGGATACGCAGTATTTT; V: TRBV6-4; D: TRBD2; J: TRBJ2-3; size: -
CDR3: CASSSSTSPGADTQYF; DNA: TGTGCCAGCAGCTCCTCGACTAGCCCGGGTGCAGATACGCAGTATTTT; V: TRBV5-5; D: TRBD2; J: TRBJ2-3; size: -
CDR3: CASSDGGLAGREQYF; DNA: TGTGCCAGCAGTGATGGGGGCCTAGCGGGACGCGAGCAGTACTTC; V: TRBV2; D: TRBD2; J: TRBJ2-7; size: -
CDR3: CASSQDSNNEKLFF; DNA: TGTGCCAGCAGCCAAGATTCCAATAATGAAAAACTGTTTTTT; V: TRBV3-1/TRBV3-2; D: -; J: TRBJ1-4; size: -
CDR3: CASSPATGADTQYF; DNA: TGTGCCAGCTCACCCGCAACAGGGGCAGATACGCAGTATTTT; V: TRBV18; D: TRBD1; J: TRBJ2-3; size: -
CDR3: CASSLSGTSGQETQYF; DNA: TGCGCCAGCAGCCTTTCCGGGACTAGCGGTCAAGAGACCCAGTACTTC; V: TRBV5-1; D: TRBD2; J: TRBJ2-5; size: -
CDR3: CASNLGSGTYTGELFF; DNA: TGTGCCAGCAACTTAGGTAGCGGGACTTACACCGGGGAGCTGTTTTTT; V: TRBV7-9; D: TRBD2; J: TRBJ2-2; size: -
CDR3: CASSQDLAGLNYGYTF; DNA: TGTGCCAGCAGCCAAGATCTGGCAGGGCTTAACTATGGCTACACCTTC; V: TRBV4-2; D: -; J: TRBJ1-2; size: few
CDR3: CASSGSSGRSGELFF; DNA: TGTGCCAGCAGTGGGTCTAGCGGGAGGTCCGGGGAGCTGTTTTTT; V: TRBV2; D: TRBD2; J: TRBJ2-2; size: -
CDR3: CASSAISATDTQYF; DNA: TGTGCCAGCAGCGCCATTAGCGCCACAGATACGCAGTATTTT; V: TRBV2; D: -; J: TRBJ2-3; size: once
CDR3: CASSAQGGETQYF; DNA: TGTGCCAGCAGCGCCCAGGGTGGCGAGACCCAGTACTTC; V: TRBV6-5; D: -; J: TRBJ2-5; size: few
CDR3: CASSVGPVASRGYTF; DNA: TGTGCCAGCAGCGTAGGCCCCGTAGCGTCGAGGGGCTACACCTTC; V: TRBV9; D: -; J: TRBJ1-2; size: -
CDR3: CASRDRNTEAFF; DNA: TGTGCCAGCAGGGACAGGAACACTGAAGCTTTCTTT; V: TRBV6-5; D: -; J: TRBJ1-1; size: -
CDR3: CASSMGTSSYEQYF; DNA: TGTGCCAGTAGTATGGGGACTAGCTCCTACGAGCAGTACTTC; V: TRBV19; D: TRBD2; J: TRBJ2-7; size: -
CDR3: CASSGGLAGVHEQFF; DNA: TGTGCCAGCAGTGGCGGACTAGCGGGAGTACATGAGCAGTTCTTC; V: TRBV2; D: TRBD2; J: TRBJ2-1; size: -
CDR3: CASSLGRNNEQFF; DNA: TGTGCCAGCAGCTTAGGCAGAAACAATGAGCAGTTCTTC; V: TRBV11-2; D: -; J: TRBJ2-1; size: -
CDR3: CASAREGSGLYNEQFF; DNA: TGTGCCTCCGCGCGGGAGGGATCAGGGCTATACAATGAGCAGTTCTTC; V: TRBV11-3; D: TRBD2; J: TRBJ2-1; size: -
CDR3: CASSKAGGLETQYF; DNA: TGTGCCAGCAGTAAAGCGGGAGGGTTAGAGACCCAGTACTTC; V: TRBV27; D: TRBD2; J: TRBJ2-5; size: few
CDR3: CASPFGLAENTGELFF; DNA: TGTGCCAGCCCATTTGGACTAGCGGAGAACACCGGGGAGCTGTTTTTT; V: TRBV7-9; D: TRBD2; J: TRBJ2-2; size: -
CDR3: CASRTGGTNYGYTF; DNA: TGTGCCAGCAGAACAGGGGGGACTAACTATGGCTACACCTTC; V: TRBV2; D: TRBD1; J: TRBJ1-2; size: -
CDR3: CASSHRDRDNSPLHF; DNA: TGCGCCAGCAGCCATAGGGACAGGGATAATTCACCCCTCCACTTT; V: TRBV4-1; D: TRBD1; J: TRBJ1-6; size: -
CDR3: CASSLGTISTIRYF; DNA: TGTGCCAGCAGTTTAGGGACTATTTCAACGATAAGGTACTTC; V: TRBV6-2/TRBV6-3; D: TRBD2; J: TRBJ2-4; size: -
CDR3: CATRLDRGNTEAFF; DNA: TGTGCCACCAGGTTAGACAGGGGGAACACTGAAGCTTTCTTT; V: TRBV15; D: TRBD1; J: TRBJ1-1; size: -
CDR3: CASSMVIAGGIKYF; DNA: TGTGCCAGTAGTATGGTGATAGCGGGGGGGATAAAGTACTTC; V: TRBV19; D: TRBD2; J: TRBJ2-5; size: -
CDR3: CASSGDRGSSPLHF; DNA: TGTGCCAGCAGTGGGGACAGGGGGTCTTCACCCCTCCACTTT; V: TRBV2; D: TRBD1; J: TRBJ1-6; size: few